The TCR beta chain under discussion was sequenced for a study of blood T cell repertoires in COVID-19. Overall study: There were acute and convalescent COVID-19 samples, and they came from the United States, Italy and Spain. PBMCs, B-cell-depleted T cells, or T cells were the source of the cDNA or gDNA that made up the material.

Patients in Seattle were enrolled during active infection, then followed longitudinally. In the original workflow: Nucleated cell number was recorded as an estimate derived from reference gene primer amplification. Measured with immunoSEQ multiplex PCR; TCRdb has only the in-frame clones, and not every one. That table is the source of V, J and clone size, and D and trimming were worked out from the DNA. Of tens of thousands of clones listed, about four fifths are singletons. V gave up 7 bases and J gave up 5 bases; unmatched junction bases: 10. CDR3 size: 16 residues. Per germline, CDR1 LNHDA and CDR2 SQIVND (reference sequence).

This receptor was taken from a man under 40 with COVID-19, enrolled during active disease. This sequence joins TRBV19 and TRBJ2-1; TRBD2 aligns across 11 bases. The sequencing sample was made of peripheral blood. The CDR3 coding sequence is TGTGCCAGTAAAAGAGATAGCGGGAGGGAGCACAATGAGCAGTTCTTC. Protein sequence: CASKRDSGREHNEQFF.